This T cell receptor (beta chain) was sequenced in a study of vaccination and CD4 T cells after COVID-19. Whole-study context: The post-COVID samples were taken a median approximately 3.5 months after diagnosis, anywhere from 35 to 161.

V shed 7 bases and J 1 base; nucleotides not matched to a gene: 12. The CDR3 totals 17 residues. Germline V gene lookup returns CDR1 MNHEY and CDR2 SVGEGT. Findings and limits, study-wide: Convalescent patients displayed a median 86.3% of reactive clones emerging only post-vaccination.

Treatment specified: 10-day PBMC culture with coronavirus spike peptide pools or control peptides (ViraFEST assay). Before Alpha, Beta and Delta appeared in the US, convalescents tested positive (March–December 2020). Comments on this clonotype: The antigen remains unidentified.

Scientists ran DNA taken from cultured CD4+ T cells through the Oncomine TCR Beta short-read assay for sequencing. Genomic DNA was isolated from CD4+ T cells that had been cultured. One entry per CDR3 protein results from TCRdb running MiXCR on the PCR reads. The sample yields approximately 17,000 distinct CDR3 sequences, around 45% seen once. The TCR sequence derives from a human donor who had recovered from COVID-19. Here the sequenced sample was CD4+ T cells from blood, cultured in vitro, taken after SARS-CoV-2 vaccination. The V and J genes are TRBV6-2 or TRBV6-3 and TRBJ2-3; 9 bases line up with TRBD1. As DNA, the CDR3 is TGTGCCAGCACCGACTTGGGGACAGGGAAAGGCACAGATACGCAGTATTTT. Protein product: CASTDLGTGKGTDTQYF.